The 23 T cell receptor beta chains presented below share a single source sample, sequenced in a study of radiotherapy plus CTLA-4 blockade in lung cancer. TCRdb's table, derived via immunoSEQ multiplex PCR, lists solely in-frame clones and lacks some. The sample consists of 71,000 or so clones, around 86% of them appearing once. This specimen consisted of peripheral blood, obtained from a patient treated with radiotherapy plus ipilimumab. The receptors originated from a human donor with non-small cell lung cancer who had stable disease on radiotherapy plus ipilimumab.

This sequence joins TRBV6-5 and TRBJ1-1; the D gene is possibly TRBD1 (5 bases). Deletions cut 7 bases from V and 6 bases from J, with 18 bases between. This CDR3 has 14 residues. CDR1 is MNHEY and CDR2 is SVGAGI in the germline V gene. CDR3 residues: CASIPPTGQAEAFF. The CDR3 coding sequence is TGTGCCAGCATCCCGCCTACAGGCCAGGCTGAAGCTTTCTTT.

The CDR3 spells CASSPPDETYPQETQYF. The CDR3 bases are TGTGCCAGCTCACCACCTGATGAGACCTACCCGCAAGAGACCCAGTACTTC. This sequence joins TRBV18 and TRBJ2-5; no firm D call. There are 17 residues in the CDR3. Germline V lookup: CDR1 KGHSH, CDR2 LQKENI. Trimming stripped 0 bases from V and 2 bases from J, with 16 bases between. Full variable domain (remainder filled in from reference TRBV18 and TRBJ2-5): NAGVMQNPRHLVRRRGQEARLRCSPMKGHSHVYWYRQLPEEGLKFMVYLQKENIIDESGMPKERFSAEFPKEGPSILRIQQVVRGDSAAYFCASSPPDETYPQETQYFGPGTRLLVL.

V is TRBV10-3 and J is TRBJ2-1; 8 nucleotides line up with TRBD2. Germline V gives CDR1 ENHRY, CDR2 SYGVKD. The CDR3 contains 17 residues. Trimming removed 2 bases from V and 6 bases from J; junction bases left unmatched: 12. CDR3: CAISEPGLGRSPNEQFF. The CDR3 DNA reads TGTGCCATCAGTGAGCCGGGACTAGGTCGATCCCCCAATGAGCAGTTCTTC.

The rearrangement uses TRBV13 and TRBJ2-7; maybe TRBD2 (6 bases). CDR1 and CDR2 (germline): PRHDT, FYEKMQ (reference sequence). Trimming removed 6 bases at V and 0 bases at J, with 15 bases between. The CDR3 is 15 residues long. CDR3: CASSYLAEHSYEQYF. The CDR3 region has the DNA TGTGCCAGCAGTTATTTAGCGGAGCACTCCTACGAGCAGTACTTC.

The genes are TRBV7-8 and TRBJ2-5; TRBD2 matches 11 bases. Germline-derived CDR1 and CDR2 are SGHVS and FQNEAQ. The trim removed 4 bases at V and 13 bases at J, leaving 8 bases unmatched. The CDR3 is 13 residues long. In nucleotides, the CDR3 is TGTGCCAGCAGCTCAGCTAGCGGGGGGATTGGGTACTTC. Translation gives CASSSASGGIGYF.

The chain has TRBV7-9 and TRBJ2-2; 8 bases agree with TRBD1. CDR3 size: 15 residues. V lost 4 bases and J lost 8; bases outside the gene matches: 9. Germline lookup yields CDR1 SEHNR and CDR2 FQNEAQ (reference sequence). The CDR3 DNA is TGTGCCAGCAGCTCAGAGACAGGGGTACCGGGGGAGCTGTTTTTT. Encoded protein: CASSSETGVPGELFF.

The chain has TRBV7-2 and TRBJ2-7, with a tentative D call TRBD1 (6 bases). V lost 1 base and J 5 bases, leaving 12 bases between the germline ends. Per germline, CDR1 SGHTA and CDR2 FQGNSA. This CDR3 region has 14 residues. The CDR3 DNA is TGTGCCAGCAGCTTAGGAGGGGGTCAGAACGAGCAGTACTTC. It is translated as CASSLGGGQNEQYF.

About this clone: Other DNA sequences within the sample encode an identical CDR3. This sequence joins TRBV28 and TRBJ1-2; D uncertain. V lost 4 bases, J lost 2 bases, and 2 bases lay in between. Germline values: CDR1 MDHEN, CDR2 SYDVKM. The CDR3 consists of 11 residues. This CDR3 is CASSSNYGYTF. The CDR3 nucleotides are TGTGCCAGCAGTTCCAACTATGGCTACACCTTC.

This clone was observed a handful of times. The CDR3 spells CASSQETGFNEKLFF. The CDR3 DNA reads TGCGCCAGCAGTCAAGAGACAGGTTTTAATGAAAAACTGTTTTTT. The rearrangement uses TRBV23-1 and TRBJ1-4; D is possibly TRBD1 (6 bases). TRBV23-1 is flagged as an ORF with uncertain function. CDR3 length: 15 amino acids. V was trimmed by 2 bases and J by 4 bases, leaving 11 bases between them.

CDR3 nucleotide sequence: TGTGCCAGCAGCCAAGTAGCTAGCGGGAGGGCCTTGGATACGCAGTATTTT. Its protein is CASSQVASGRALDTQYF. The chain joins TRBV14 to TRBJ2-3, with 12 bases lining up with TRBD2. Germline-derived CDR1 and CDR2 are SGHDN and FVKESK. The CDR3 contains 17 residues. V was clipped by 1 base and J by 6 bases; unmatched bases: 8.

The rearrangement links TRBV19 to TRBJ1-5; D ambiguous. Germline loops: CDR1 LNHDA, CDR2 SQIVND (reference sequence). V dropped 3 bases and J dropped 0 bases, with 9 bases sitting between them. The CDR3 runs to 15 residues. The CDR3 bases are TGTGCCAGTAGTATCGCTGGGTCTAGCAATCAGCCCCAGCATTTT. Encoded protein: CASSIAGSSNQPQHF.

This clone was observed once. The chain has TRBV5-1 and TRBJ1-3; D is uncertain. The germline V and J ends were trimmed by 0 bases and 0 bases, with 19 bases remaining between them. This CDR3 comprises 19 residues. Looked up from germline, CDR1 is SGHRS and CDR2 is YFSETQ. DNA for the CDR3: TGCGCCAGCAGCTTGGCCTTTGACCGGGCCACGAGCTCTGGAAACACCATATATTTT. The encoded protein is CASSLAFDRATSSGNTIYF.

The V gene is TRBV7-2, the J gene TRBJ2-7; 7 positions match TRBD1. From germline, CDR1 is SGHTA and CDR2 FQGNSA. J gave up 5 bases and V 7 bases, and 17 bases lay outside the gene matches. The CDR3 runs to 16 residues. The CDR3 is CASIIGASRGLHEQYF. CDR3 DNA sequence: TGTGCCAGCATCATCGGTGCCTCGAGGGGGCTCCACGAGCAGTACTTC. Using reference TRBV7-2 and TRBJ2-7 for the parts outside the CDR3, the full variable domain is GAGVSQSPSNKVTEKGKDVELRCDPISGHTALYWYRQSLGQGLEFLIYFQGNSAPDKSGLPSDRFSAERTGGSVSTLTIQRTQQEDSAVYLCASIIGASRGLHEQYFGPGTRLTVT.

The chain uses TRBV10-2 and TRBJ2-7; the D gene is possibly TRBD2 (7 bases). The V end was cut by 3 bases, the J end by 0 bases, with 15 bases between. The CDR3 consists of 16 residues. Germline V gives CDR1 WSHSY, CDR2 SAAADI. CDR3 region: CASSDPGGGTSYEQYF. CDR3 DNA sequence: TGCGCCAGCAGTGACCCGGGGGGCGGAACCTCCTACGAGCAGTACTTC.

The chain carries TRBV6-1 and TRBJ2-5; 8 nucleotides line up with TRBD2. The CDR3 consists of 14 residues. Germline CDR1 reads MNHNS; CDR2 reads SASEGT. After removal of 6 bases from V and 1 base from J, the junction contained 4 bases not matched to a gene. The CDR3 reads CASSRGGSQETQYF. The CDR3 DNA reads TGTGCCAGCAGCCGCGGGGGGTCCCAAGAGACCCAGTACTTC.

The chain recombines TRBV19 with TRBJ2-7; tentatively, D is TRBD2 (5 bases). V dropped 6 bases and J dropped 4 bases, with 22 bases sitting between them. CDR1 is LNHDA, CDR2 SQIVND, per germline (reference sequence). CDR3 length: 16 residues. CDR3 coding DNA: TGTGCCAGTAGCTACCCTTCCCCGGCAGGACTGTACGAGCAGTACTTC. Protein product: CASSYPSPAGLYEQYF. Using reference TRBV19 and TRBJ2-7 for the parts outside the CDR3, the full variable domain is DGGITQSPKYLFRKEGQNVTLSCEQNLNHDAMYWYRQDPGQGLRLIYYSQIVNDFQKGDIAEGYSVSREKKESFPLTVTSAQKNPTAFYLCASSYPSPAGLYEQYFGPGTRLTVT.

The J gene is TRBJ2-7, the V gene TRBV9; D is unclear. The CDR3 is 13 residues long. Germline CDR1 reads SGDLS; CDR2 reads YYNGEE. V was cut by 3 bases and J by 6 bases, with 13 bases left in between. CDR3 in DNA: TGTGCCAGCAGCGAACAGATACGGACCGAGCAGTACTTC. This codes for CASSEQIRTEQYF. Full variable domain (rest looked up from reference TRBV9 and TRBJ2-7): DSGVTQTPKHLITATGQRVTLRCSPRSGDLSVYWYQQSLDQGLQFLIQYYNGEERAKGNILERFSAQQFPDLHSELNLSSLELGDSALYFCASSEQIRTEQYFGPGTRLTVT.

V gene TRBV28 combines with J gene TRBJ2-1; 14 nucleotides align to TRBD2. Trimming cost V 3 bases and J 9 bases; bases outside gene matches: 4. Germline V lookup: CDR1 MDHEN, CDR2 SYDVKM. The CDR3 runs to 15 residues. In nucleotides, the CDR3 is TGTGCCAGCAGTTTCGGGACTAGCGGGAGTAGTGAGCAGTTCTTC. It is translated as CASSFGTSGSSEQFF.

The chain links TRBV6-1 to TRBJ1-6; D is ambiguous. Trimming removed 4 bases from V and 7 bases from J, with 11 bases in between. The germline V gene encodes CDR1 MNHNS and CDR2 SASEGT. This CDR3 has 14 residues. This CDR3 reads CASSGETGNSPLHF. The DNA of the CDR3 is TGTGCCAGCAGTGGGGAAACGGGGAATTCACCCCTCCACTTT.

This chain links TRBV11-3 with TRBJ2-5, with D perhaps matching TRBD1 (5 bases). V gave up 3 bases and J gave up 4 bases, with 12 bases separating them. The CDR3 has 14 residues. The germline V gene encodes CDR1 SGHNT and CDR2 YENEEA. The DNA for the CDR3 is TGTGCCAGCAGCTTCTTGGGGCCAGGAGAGACCCAGTACTTC. It is translated as CASSFLGPGETQYF.

The chain recombines TRBV28 with TRBJ2-5, with D maybe TRBD1 (6 bases). From germline, CDR1 is MDHEN and CDR2 SYDVKM. The CDR3 length is 17 residues. V was pared by 5 bases and J by 9 bases, with 28 bases between. DNA for the CDR3: TGTGCCAGCAGTCCCCCCAGCAGGGGTCCCGTCCCAACGGCCCAGTACTTC. Amino acid sequence: CASSPPSRGPVPTAQYF.

The V gene is TRBV27, the J gene TRBJ2-7; a weak D match, TRBD2 (5 bases). The germline CDR1 and CDR2 sequences are MNHEY and SMNVEV (reference sequence). This CDR3 has 14 amino acids. V shed 2 bases and J shed 4 bases, with 12 bases lying between them. CDR3 nucleotide sequence: TGTGCCAGCAGTTTACGGAGGACCCCTTACGAGCAGTACTTC. Its translation: CASSLRRTPYEQYF.

The gene calls are TRBV7-8 and TRBJ1-4; tentatively, D is TRBD1 (5 bases). The CDR3 is made up of 14 amino acids. The V end was cut by 3 bases, the J end by 2 bases, with 7 bases between. CDR1 SGHVS and CDR2 FQNEAQ come from the germline V gene. The CDR3 coding sequence is TGTGCCAGCAGCTTCGGGGGGACTAATGAAAAACTGTTTTTT. Protein: CASSFGGTNEKLFF.